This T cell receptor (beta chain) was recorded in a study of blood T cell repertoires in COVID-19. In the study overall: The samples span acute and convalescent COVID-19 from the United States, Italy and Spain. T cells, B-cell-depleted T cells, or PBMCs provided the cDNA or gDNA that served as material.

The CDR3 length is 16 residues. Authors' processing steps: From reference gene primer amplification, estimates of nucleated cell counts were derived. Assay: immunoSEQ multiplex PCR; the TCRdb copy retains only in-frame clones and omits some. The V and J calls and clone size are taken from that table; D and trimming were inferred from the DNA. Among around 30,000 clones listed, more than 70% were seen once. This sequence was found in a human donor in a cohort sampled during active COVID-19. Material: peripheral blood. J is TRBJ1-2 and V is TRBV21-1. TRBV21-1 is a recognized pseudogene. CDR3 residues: CASSKPSASDNYGYTF. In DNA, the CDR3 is TGTGCCAGCAGCAAACCTTCGGCCAGCGATAACTATGGCTACACCTTC.